Presented here are 16 T cell receptor beta chains from one specimen sequenced in a study of T cells after yellow fever vaccination. Each CDR3 protein is one row after TCRdb ran MiXCR on the 5' RACE reads. The repertoire has roughly 520,000 distinct CDR3 sequences, about a fifth of them found once; the top ten carry approximately 15%. Material: PBMCs, obtained less than 25 days after the first yellow fever vaccination. These receptors all come from a man between 18 and 29 years old who received the YFV17D yellow fever vaccine.

In this sample, this clonotype turned up a few times. The chain couples TRBV27 to TRBJ1-5; TRBD1 matches at 8 bases. The J segment lost 6 bases and the V segment lost 3 bases, leaving 10 bases of the junction unmatched. This CDR3 is 16 amino acids long. Germline V lookup: CDR1 MNHEY, CDR2 SMNVEV (reference sequence). This chain's CDR3 is CASSFSPPGGGQPQHF. Written as DNA, the CDR3 is TGTGCCAGCAGTTTCTCCCCCCCAGGGGGCGGTCAGCCCCAGCATTTT.

In its sample, this clonotype was seen a few times. CDR3 amino acids: CASSPSASGGSYNEQFF. CDR3 nucleotide sequence: TGTGCCAGCAGTCCCTCTGCTAGCGGGGGCTCCTACAATGAGCAGTTCTTC. This chain uses TRBV27 with TRBJ2-1; 10 positions match TRBD2. The germline CDR1 and CDR2 sequences are MNHEY and SMNVEV (reference sequence). With 5 bases clipped from V and 0 bases from J, the junction kept 7 bases outside the gene matches. This CDR3 is 17 amino acids long.

The rearrangement links TRBV5-4 to TRBJ2-3; D is undetermined. Trimming took off 2 bases at V and 6 bases at J, with 10 bases between the two ends. Germline CDR1 is SGHNT and CDR2 is YYREEE (reference sequence). The CDR3 runs to 13 residues. CDR3 amino acids: CASSFPRSDTQYF. The CDR3, as DNA: TGTGCCAGCAGCTTCCCTCGATCCGATACGCAGTATTTT.

The chain is built from TRBV5-1 and TRBJ2-1, with 10 bases identical to TRBD1. V lost 4 bases, J lost 2 bases, and 3 bases stayed unmatched. The V gene's germline CDR1 is SGHRS and CDR2 YFSETQ. The CDR3 covers 15 residues. The CDR3 nucleotides read TGCGCCAGCAGCCCGACAGGGGGCCCCTACAATGAGCAGTTCTTC. This sequence encodes CASSPTGGPYNEQFF.

This clonotype was found a few times. CDR3 in amino acids: CASSPPSSGANVLTF. CDR3 DNA: TGTGCCAGCAGCCCCCCGAGCTCTGGGGCCAACGTCCTGACTTTC. V and J are TRBV12-3 or TRBV12-4 and TRBJ2-6; no definite D call. The length of the CDR3 is 15 residues. Trimming left V 6 bases short and J 0 bases short, with 9 bases between.

CDR3 in amino acids: CASSLGVRGPQETQYF. CDR3 sequence (DNA): TGTGCCAGCAGCTTGGGGGTCAGGGGTCCGCAAGAGACCCAGTACTTC. V is TRBV5-4 and J is TRBJ2-5, with TRBD1 as a possible D gene (6 bases). Germline-derived CDR1 and CDR2 are SGHNT and YYREEE (reference sequence). The CDR3 consists of 16 residues. V was trimmed by 0 bases and J by 2 bases, leaving 14 bases between them.

This clonotype was seen only a few times. The rearrangement joins TRBV9 to TRBJ2-3; 13 bases are a match to TRBD2. The J segment lost 7 bases and the V segment lost 2 bases, leaving 4 bases of the junction unmatched. This CDR3 region has 15 residues. The germline V gene encodes CDR1 SGDLS and CDR2 YYNGEE. The CDR3 region has the DNA TGTGCCAGCAGCGTCACTAGCGGGGGGGAACATACGCAGTATTTT. Its translation is CASSVTSGGEHTQYF.

The chain carries TRBV18 and TRBJ1-5, with a possible D match to TRBD1 (5 bases). The CDR3 spans 16 residues. Between the trimmed V and J ends, which lost 4 bases and 3 bases, there was a span of 16 bases. CDR1 and CDR2 from the germline V gene are KGHSH and LQKENI. In DNA form, the CDR3 reads TGTGCCAGCTCACGGGGGAGACCGGACGCCAATCAGCCCCAGCATTTT. Its translation is CASSRGRPDANQPQHF.

This clonotype was counted only a few times. The chain is built from TRBV2 and TRBJ1-1; TRBD1 agrees at 7 bases. The CDR3 runs to 12 residues. The V gene end was trimmed by 3 bases and the J gene end by 10 bases; junction bases not matched to a gene: 5. Looked up from germline, CDR1 is SNHLY and CDR2 is FYNNEI. The CDR3 sequence: CASSDRDRVAFF. The CDR3 nucleotides are TGTGCCAGCAGTGACAGGGACAGAGTAGCTTTCTTT. The variable domain in full, completed from reference TRBV2 and TRBJ1-1, reads EPEVTQTPSHQVTQMGQEVILRCVPISNHLYFYWYRQILGQKVEFLVSFYNNEISEKSEIFDDQFSVERPDGSNFTLKIRSTKLEDSAMYFCASSDRDRVAFFGQGTRLTVV.

The chain links TRBV18 to TRBJ1-1; possible D gene TRBD1, 5 bases. Germline V CDR1 and CDR2: KGHSH, LQKENI. CDR3 size: 13 residues. V was clipped by 3 bases and J by 6 bases, with 11 bases between them. The CDR3 coding sequence is TGTGCCAGCTCACCCCAGGGCAACGCTGAAGCTTTCTTT. Amino acid sequence: CASSPQGNAEAFF. The full variable domain, with the rest looked up from reference TRBV18 and TRBJ1-1, is NAGVMQNPRHLVRRRGQEARLRCSPMKGHSHVYWYRQLPEEGLKFMVYLQKENIIDESGMPKERFSAEFPKEGPSILRIQQVVRGDSAAYFCASSPQGNAEAFFGQGTRLTVV.

This clonotype was detected once. The V and J genes are TRBV9 and TRBJ1-2, with D maybe TRBD1 (5 bases). Trimming took off 2 bases at V and 2 bases at J, with 13 bases between the two ends. The germline CDR1 and CDR2 sequences are SGDLS and YYNGEE. The CDR3 spans 15 residues. The CDR3 nucleotides are TGTGCCAGCAGCGTGGGGACTCCCTCCAACTATGGCTACACCTTC. Amino acids: CASSVGTPSNYGYTF.

This clonotype was detected ten times or more. The chain is built from TRBV5-1 and TRBJ1-1, with TRBD1 as a possible D gene (6 bases). The CDR3 is 13 residues long. Germline V gene lookup returns CDR1 SGHRS and CDR2 YFSETQ. The ends were cut back, 4 bases at V and 0 bases at J, with 7 bases in the middle. The CDR3 spells CASSEGVNTEAFF. The CDR3 bases are TGCGCCAGCAGCGAGGGGGTGAACACTGAAGCTTTCTTT.

This clonotype has just a few counts. The V call is TRBV12-3 or TRBV12-4, the J call TRBJ2-2; a possible D gene is TRBD2 (5 bases). V lost 6 bases and J 6 bases, leaving 8 bases between the germline ends. The CDR3 sequence is 12 residues long. CDR3 amino acids: CASRVLAGELFF. The CDR3 region has the DNA TGTGCCAGCAGAGTACTAGCCGGGGAGCTGTTTTTT.

Many counts were recorded for this clonotype. The chain recombines TRBV3-1 with TRBJ1-2, with TRBD1 as a possible D gene (6 bases). Germline V gives CDR1 LGHDT, CDR2 YNNKEL (reference sequence). This CDR3 has 15 residues. V gave up 3 bases and J gave up 3 bases, with 14 bases separating them. CDR3 sequence reads: CASSHRFKGDYGYTF. In DNA, the CDR3 is TGTGCCAGCAGCCACCGTTTTAAGGGGGACTATGGCTACACCTTC.

This chain connects TRBV7-8 to TRBJ1-1; 9 bases match TRBD1. The CDR3 runs to 15 residues. Germline V CDR1 and CDR2: SGHVS, FQNEAQ. With V trimmed by 4 bases and J by 4 bases, 7 bases remained unmatched. The CDR3 region is CASSYQGQGGTEAFF. The CDR3 DNA follows: TGTGCCAGCAGCTACCAGGGACAGGGTGGCACTGAAGCTTTCTTT.

As concerns this clonotype: The junction and the germline gene differ at one end; a read error may be behind it. This chain uses TRBV4-2 with TRBJ2-3; D possibly corresponds to TRBD2 (6 bases). From germline, CDR1 is LGHNA and CDR2 YNFKEQ. The CDR3 loop spans 16 amino acids. For the CDR3, the DNA is TGCGCCAGCAGCCAAGATCGTGGCGGGGGCACAGATACGCAGTATTTT. Amino acid sequence: CASSQDRGGGTDTQYF.